Below are 9 T cell receptor beta chains sequenced from a single sample in a study of shared clonotypes between healthy human individuals. Using immunoSEQ multiplex PCR, the repertoire was profiled, and TCRdb retains in-frame clones only, with some absent. The profile covers 2 million to 2.5 million clones, with 90% to 95% appearing a single time and 0.39% taken by the ten largest. Sequencing used naive CD4+ T cells from PBMCs. Subset given: CD45RA+ positively selected. The receptors were gathered from a man younger than 30 in good health. Some clones in this sample may be carry-over from other donors' samples.

The chain combines TRBV11-1 with TRBJ2-5, with a possible D match to TRBD1 (6 bases). The CDR3 is 12 residues long. Trimming shortened V by 4 bases and J by 10 bases, and 13 bases separated the two germline ends. CDR1 is SGHAT and CDR2 is FQDESV in the germline V gene (reference sequence). The CDR3 spells CASSSPKGDQYF. The CDR3 DNA follows: TGTGCCAGCAGCTCCCCGAAGGGGGACCAGTACTTC.

V gene TRBV2 combines with J gene TRBJ1-5; the D gene is possibly TRBD1 (6 bases). V was pared by 0 bases and J by 9 bases, with 15 bases between. In germline, CDR1 is SNHLY, CDR2 FYNNEI. CDR3 size: 15 residues. CDR3 residues: CASSEAGGVPRPQHF. The CDR3 coding sequence is TGTGCCAGCAGTGAAGCAGGGGGGGTCCCGAGGCCCCAGCATTTT.

The chain is built from TRBV5-1 and TRBJ2-1, with D unclear. V dropped 4 bases and J dropped 5 bases, with 16 bases sitting between them. CDR3 length: 15 amino acids. The V gene's germline CDR1 is SGHRS and CDR2 YFSETQ. DNA of the CDR3: TGCGCCAGCAGCGGTGTTACGGGCCCCCACAATGAGCAGTTCTTC. Protein sequence: CASSGVTGPHNEQFF.

The rearrangement links TRBV28 to TRBJ2-2, with D possibly TRBD1 on 6 matching bases. Germline V lookup: CDR1 MDHEN, CDR2 SYDVKM. The CDR3 covers 15 residues. Trimming left V 3 bases short and J 4 bases short, with 12 bases between. The CDR3 sequence is CASSFDRRTTGELFF. The CDR3 nucleotides are TGTGCCAGCAGTTTCGACAGGCGTACCACCGGGGAGCTGTTTTTT.

This clone came up a few times. Other DNA sequences of this sample code for an identical CDR3. CDR3 protein: CSARDRDEQYF. CDR3 nucleotides: TGCAGTGCTAGGGACAGGGACGAGCAGTACTTC. The genes are TRBV20-1 and TRBJ2-7, with 8 nucleotides matching TRBD1. V gave up 3 bases and J gave up 5 bases; unmatched junction bases: 0. The CDR3 sequence is 11 residues long. CDR1 DFQATT and CDR2 SNEGSKA come from the germline V gene (reference sequence).

To note about this clone: Distinct nucleotide sequences in the sample also encode this CDR3. The chain combines TRBV5-1 with TRBJ2-3; D not certain. The CDR3 has 14 amino acids. V was cut by 0 bases and J by 3 bases, with 8 bases left in between. Germline V gives CDR1 SGHRS, CDR2 YFSETQ. The DNA of the CDR3 is TGCGCCAGCAGCTTGGCAGACTTGACAGATACGCAGTATTTT. Its protein product is CASSLADLTDTQYF.

The rearrangement joins TRBV18 to TRBJ1-4; D uncertain. Germline CDR1 is KGHSH and CDR2 is LQKENI. The V and J ends lost 5 bases and 5 bases respectively, with 12 bases between them. This CDR3 is 14 amino acids long. CDR3 nucleotides: TGTGCCAGCTCAAGAGACCTGACAAATGAAAAACTGTTTTTT. It yields the protein CASSRDLTNEKLFF.

The chain recombines TRBV6-1 with TRBJ2-7, with D hard to call. The germline CDR1 and CDR2 sequences are MNHNS and SASEGT. The ends were cut back, 5 bases at V and 3 bases at J, with 11 bases in the middle. The CDR3 length is 13 residues. The CDR3 sequence: CASSMQLYYEQYF. DNA of the CDR3: TGTGCCAGCAGTATGCAGCTATACTACGAGCAGTACTTC.

The chain recombines TRBV5-1 with TRBJ2-2, with a tentative D call TRBD2 (6 bases). Between the trimmed V and J ends, which lost 1 base and 1 base, there was a span of 11 bases. This CDR3 comprises 16 residues. Germline loops: CDR1 SGHRS, CDR2 YFSETQ. The CDR3 DNA is TGCGCCAGCAGCTTGTATCCGCGGGAGAACACCGGGGAGCTGTTTTTT. It encodes CASSLYPRENTGELFF.